This T cell receptor beta chain is from a study of PD-1 blockade in classical Hodgkin lymphoma. In the study overall: Patients were treated with nivolumab at 3 mg/kg, and this was given intravenously every 2 weeks. General study points: Newly diagnosed patients were reported to start with lower TCR diversity than healthy donors. Those achieving complete response showed baseline diversity like newly diagnosed patients. Why the repertoires differ is still unclear, perhaps disease activity or prior therapy.

Specified time point: cycle 4 day 1 (C4D1), after 5 to 7 weeks of nivolumab. All the patients suffered relapse after autologous stem cell transplantation, and brentuximab vedotin exposure differed. With respect to this clone: Its antigen is as yet unknown.

The assay was immunoSEQ multiplex PCR, and TCRdb's table has in-frame clones only and misses some. Of fewer than 100,000 clones listed, 93% were seen once; the top ten hold roughly 1.9%. This TCR came from a human donor with classical Hodgkin lymphoma. Sequences were derived from peripheral blood mononuclear cells (PBMCs), sampled before the fourth cycle of nivolumab.

Here the CDR3 reads CASSDASLGGNEQFF. Written as DNA, the CDR3 is TGTGCCAGCAGTGATGCTTCACTAGGGGGCAATGAGCAGTTCTTC. The chain has TRBV25-1 and TRBJ2-1, with a possible D match to TRBD1 (6 bases). CDR3 length: 15 residues. V lost 3 bases to trimming and J lost 6 bases, with 15 bases between them. The germline V gene encodes CDR1 MGHDK and CDR2 SYGVNS.